Included here is one T cell receptor (beta chain) sequence, with context. Its specificity is not known. The data originate from a study of cytomegalovirus exposure and HLA in healthy donors. In the study overall: Per a later analysis, the roughly 640 first-cohort and under 150 validation repertoires shared one platform.

Study-wide points: The study flagged about 150 TCR beta chains as cytomegalovirus-associated. Cytomegalovirus status, reportedly, was diagnosed with high specificity and sensitivity by the classifier. The tendency of first-cohort TCR clusters to co-occur in the 120 or so validation repertoires was identified by a subsequent analysis.

V shed 3 bases and J 2 bases; nucleotides not matched to a gene: 8. Per germline, CDR1 SGHTA and CDR2 FQGNSA. CDR3 length: 16 residues. Measured with immunoSEQ multiplex PCR; TCRdb has only the in-frame clones, and not every one. The sample yields 100,000 to 150,000 clones, 80% to 90% seen once. Sequencing input: PBMCs. This TCR derives from a woman under 30 in good health and CMV-seronegative. The V and J genes are TRBV7-2 and TRBJ2-7; 9 bases are shared with TRBD2. The CDR3 coding sequence is TGTGCCAGCAGCTTTAAGGCGGGAGGGCTCACCTACGAGCAGTACTTC. It specifies CASSFKAGGLTYEQYF.